This T cell receptor beta chain was identified during a study of blood T cell repertoires in COVID-19. Profiling relied on immunoSEQ multiplex PCR, and the TCRdb table lists in-frame clones only, not all of them. The sample lists more than 85,000 clones, about 89% occurring once. The trim removed 7 bases at V and 2 bases at J, leaving 11 bases unmatched. Per germline, CDR1 GTSNPN and CDR2 SVGIG (reference sequence). There are 15 residues in the CDR3. Material for sequencing was peripheral blood. The sequence was collected from a human donor in a cohort sampled during active COVID-19. This chain links TRBV30 with TRBJ2-1; 7 bases agree with TRBD2. The CDR3 nucleotides are TGTGCCTCCAGCGGGGCCCTAGGGGCCTACAATGAGCAGTTCTTC. It is translated as CASSGALGAYNEQFF.